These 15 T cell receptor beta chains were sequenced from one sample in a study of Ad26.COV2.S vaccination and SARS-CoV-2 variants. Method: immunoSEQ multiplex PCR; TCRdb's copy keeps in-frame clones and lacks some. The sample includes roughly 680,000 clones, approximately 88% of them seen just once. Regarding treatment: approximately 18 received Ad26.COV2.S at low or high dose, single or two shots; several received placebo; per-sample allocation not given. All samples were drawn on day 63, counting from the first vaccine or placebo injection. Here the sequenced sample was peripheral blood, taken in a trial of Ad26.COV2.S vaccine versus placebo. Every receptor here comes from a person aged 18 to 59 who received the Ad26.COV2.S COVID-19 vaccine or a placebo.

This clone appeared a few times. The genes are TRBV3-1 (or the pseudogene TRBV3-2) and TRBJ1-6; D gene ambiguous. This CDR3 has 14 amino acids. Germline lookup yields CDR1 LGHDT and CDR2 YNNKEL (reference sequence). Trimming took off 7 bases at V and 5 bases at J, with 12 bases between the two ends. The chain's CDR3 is CASTSGRNNSPLHF. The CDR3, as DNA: TGTGCCAGCACTTCCGGACGGAATAATTCACCCCTCCACTTT.

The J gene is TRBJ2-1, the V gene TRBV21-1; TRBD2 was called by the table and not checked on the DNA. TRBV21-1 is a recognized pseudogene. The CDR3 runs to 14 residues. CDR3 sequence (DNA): TGTGCCAGCAGAACTGCCGGGAGGTCCAATGAGCAGTTCTTC. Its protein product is CASRTAGRSNEQFF.

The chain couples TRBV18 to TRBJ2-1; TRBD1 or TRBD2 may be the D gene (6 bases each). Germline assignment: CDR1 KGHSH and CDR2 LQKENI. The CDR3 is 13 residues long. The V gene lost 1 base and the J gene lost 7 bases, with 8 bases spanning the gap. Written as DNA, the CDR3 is TGTGCCAGCTCACCACGAGGGGGGAATGAGCAGTTCTTC. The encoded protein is CASSPRGGNEQFF.

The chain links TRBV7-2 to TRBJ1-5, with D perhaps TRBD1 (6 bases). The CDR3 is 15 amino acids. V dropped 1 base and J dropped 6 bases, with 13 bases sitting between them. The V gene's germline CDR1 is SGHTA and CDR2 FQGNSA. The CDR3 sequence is CASSLGAGQFQPQHF. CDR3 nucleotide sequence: TGTGCCAGCAGCTTAGGGGCGGGACAATTTCAGCCCCAGCATTTT.

CDR3 loop: CASSSQGFTDTQYF. The CDR3, as DNA: TGCGCCAGCAGCTCGCAGGGATTCACAGATACGCAGTATTTT. This chain links TRBV5-1 with TRBJ2-3; maybe TRBD1 (5 bases). Germline CDR1 and CDR2: SGHRS and YFSETQ. The V end was cut by 3 bases, the J end by 2 bases, with 10 bases between. This CDR3 comprises 14 residues.

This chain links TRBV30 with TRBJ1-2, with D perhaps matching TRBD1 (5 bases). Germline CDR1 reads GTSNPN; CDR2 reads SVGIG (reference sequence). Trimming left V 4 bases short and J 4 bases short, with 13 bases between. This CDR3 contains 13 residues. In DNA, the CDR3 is TGTGCCTGGAACTCCGGGACGGGCTATGGCTACACCTTC. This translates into CAWNSGTGYGYTF. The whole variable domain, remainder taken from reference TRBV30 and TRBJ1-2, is SQTIHQWPATLVQPVGSPLSLECTVEGTSNPNLYWYRQAAGRGLQLLFYSVGIGQISSEVPQNLSASRPQDRQFILSSKKLLLSDSGFYLCAWNSGTGYGYTFGSGTRLTVV.

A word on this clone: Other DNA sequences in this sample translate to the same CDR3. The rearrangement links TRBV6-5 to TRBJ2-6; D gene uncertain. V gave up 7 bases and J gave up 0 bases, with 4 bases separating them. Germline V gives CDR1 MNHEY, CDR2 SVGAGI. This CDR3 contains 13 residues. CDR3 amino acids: CASTNSGANVLTF. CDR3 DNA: TGTGCCAGCACCAACTCTGGGGCCAACGTCCTGACTTTC.

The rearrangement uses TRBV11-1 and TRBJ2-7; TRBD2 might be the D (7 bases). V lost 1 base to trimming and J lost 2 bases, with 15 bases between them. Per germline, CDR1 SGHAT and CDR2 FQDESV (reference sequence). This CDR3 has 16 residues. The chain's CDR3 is CASSLGRGLTTYEQYF. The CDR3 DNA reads TGTGCCAGCAGCTTAGGGCGGGGGCTAACAACCTACGAGCAGTACTTC.

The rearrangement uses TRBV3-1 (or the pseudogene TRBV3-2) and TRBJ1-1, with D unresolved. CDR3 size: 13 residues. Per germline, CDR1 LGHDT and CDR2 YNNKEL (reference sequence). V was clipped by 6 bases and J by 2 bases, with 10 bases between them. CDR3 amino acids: CASRRSPNTEAFF. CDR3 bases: TGTGCCAGCAGACGGAGCCCTAACACTGAAGCTTTCTTT.

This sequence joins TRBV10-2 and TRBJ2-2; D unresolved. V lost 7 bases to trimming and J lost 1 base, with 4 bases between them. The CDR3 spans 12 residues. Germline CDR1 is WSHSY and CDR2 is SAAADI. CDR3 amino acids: CASTENTGELFF. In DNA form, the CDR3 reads TGCGCCAGCACGGAGAACACCGGGGAGCTGTTTTTT.

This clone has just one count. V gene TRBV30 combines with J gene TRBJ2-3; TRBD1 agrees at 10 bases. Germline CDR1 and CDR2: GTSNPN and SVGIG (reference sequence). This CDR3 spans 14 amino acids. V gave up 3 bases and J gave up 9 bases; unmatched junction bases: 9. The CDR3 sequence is CAWRSRDRGGTQYF. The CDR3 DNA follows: TGTGCCTGGAGGTCCCGGGACAGGGGAGGCACGCAGTATTTT. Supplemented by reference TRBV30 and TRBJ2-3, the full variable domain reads SQTIHQWPATLVQPVGSPLSLECTVEGTSNPNLYWYRQAAGRGLQLLFYSVGIGQISSEVPQNLSASRPQDRQFILSSKKLLLSDSGFYLCAWRSRDRGGTQYFGPGTRLTVL.

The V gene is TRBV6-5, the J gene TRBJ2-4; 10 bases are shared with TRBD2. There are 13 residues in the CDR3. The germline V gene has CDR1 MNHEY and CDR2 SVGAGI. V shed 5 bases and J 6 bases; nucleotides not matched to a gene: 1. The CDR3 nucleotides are TGTGCCAGCAGTCGGACTAGCGGAAACATTCAGTACTTC. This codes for CASSRTSGNIQYF.

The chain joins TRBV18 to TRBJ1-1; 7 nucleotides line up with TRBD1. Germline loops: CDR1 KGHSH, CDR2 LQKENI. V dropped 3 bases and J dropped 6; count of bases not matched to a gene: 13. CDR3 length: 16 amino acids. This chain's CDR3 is CASSPYRTGRESEAFF. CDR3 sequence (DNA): TGTGCCAGCTCACCCTACCGGACAGGACGGGAGTCTGAAGCTTTCTTT.

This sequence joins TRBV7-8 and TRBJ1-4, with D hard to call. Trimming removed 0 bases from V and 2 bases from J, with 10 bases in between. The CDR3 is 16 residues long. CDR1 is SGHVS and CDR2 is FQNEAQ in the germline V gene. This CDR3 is CASSLAFGATNEKLFF. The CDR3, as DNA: TGTGCCAGCAGCTTAGCGTTCGGCGCGACTAATGAAAAACTGTTTTTT.

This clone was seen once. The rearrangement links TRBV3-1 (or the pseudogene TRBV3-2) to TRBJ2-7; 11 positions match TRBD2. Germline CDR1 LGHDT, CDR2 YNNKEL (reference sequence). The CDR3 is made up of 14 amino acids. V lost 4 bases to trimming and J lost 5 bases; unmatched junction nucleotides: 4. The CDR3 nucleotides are TGTGCCAGCAGCCCCCGACTAGCGGGAAACGAGCAGTACTTC. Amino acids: CASSPRLAGNEQYF.